The 17 T cell receptor beta chains given below trace back to one sample, sequenced in a study of blood T cell repertoires in COVID-19. The assay was immunoSEQ multiplex PCR, and TCRdb's table has in-frame clones only and misses some. The sample lists 120,000 to 150,000 clones; roughly 79% were seen once. Material for sequencing was peripheral blood. The receptors were gathered from a human donor with acute or convalescent COVID-19. The donor label of this sample is uncertain.

The genes are TRBV27 and TRBJ2-7, with a possible D match to TRBD1 (6 bases). The CDR3 is made up of 13 amino acids. Trimming took off 2 bases at V and 2 bases at J, with 7 bases between the two ends. Per germline, CDR1 MNHEY and CDR2 SMNVEV (reference sequence). The CDR3 spells CASSLGTTYEQYF. As DNA, the CDR3 is TGTGCCAGCAGTTTAGGGACAACCTACGAGCAGTACTTC.

The chain combines TRBV12-3 or TRBV12-4 with TRBJ1-1; D is unclear. V lost 7 bases to trimming and J lost 5 bases, with 14 bases between them. The CDR3 sequence is 13 residues long. The chain's CDR3 is CASTPRRRTEAFF. In DNA, the CDR3 is TGTGCCAGCACCCCGAGGCGGAGAACTGAAGCTTTCTTT.

The chain links TRBV6-6 to TRBJ1-2, with D maybe TRBD1 (6 bases). Germline V lookup: CDR1 MNHNY, CDR2 SVGAGI (reference sequence). The CDR3 has 14 residues. The V end lost 7 bases, the J end lost 6 bases, and 18 bases lay between the germline ends. The CDR3 bases are TGTGCCAGCACTACCCCCGGGGGGGGCAATGGCTACACCTTC. This encodes CASTTPGGGNGYTF.

J is TRBJ1-4 and V is TRBV30; D is possibly TRBD1 (5 bases). There are 13 residues in the CDR3. Germline-derived CDR1 and CDR2 are GTSNPN and SVGIG (reference sequence). The ends were cut back, 2 bases at V and 7 bases at J, with 11 bases in the middle. CDR3 residues: CAWSRGFGEKLFF. DNA of the CDR3: TGTGCCTGGAGTAGGGGTTTCGGTGAAAAACTGTTTTTT.

This clone was recorded a few times. The chain recombines TRBV7-9 with TRBJ1-1; no clear D gene. Trimming left V 3 bases short and J 3 bases short, with 5 bases between. Germline values: CDR1 SEHNR, CDR2 FQNEAQ (reference sequence). CDR3 length: 12 amino acids. The CDR3 DNA reads TGTGCCAGCAGCTTTTCAGACACTGAAGCTTTCTTT. Amino acid sequence: CASSFSDTEAFF.

The count of this clone is one. The rearrangement joins TRBV12-5 to TRBJ1-1; no firm D call. Germline CDR1 LGHNT, CDR2 FRNRAP. V was trimmed by 7 bases and J by 2 bases, leaving 17 bases between them. The CDR3 is made up of 15 amino acids. CDR3 nucleotide sequence: TGTGCTAGTGTCTGGTACTTCGATCTTAACACTGAAGCTTTCTTT. Its translation: CASVWYFDLNTEAFF.

The chain has TRBV5-4 and TRBJ1-2; TRBD1 aligns across 7 bases. The CDR3 length is 15 residues. In germline, CDR1 is SGHNT, CDR2 YYREEE (reference sequence). The V segment lost 1 base and the J segment 12 bases; nucleotides outside the gene matches: 15. The CDR3 spells CASSLSGTELMGDTF. The CDR3 nucleotides are TGTGCCAGCAGCTTGTCCGGGACAGAGCTTATGGGGGACACCTTC. The entire variable domain, with the rest obtained from reference TRBV5-4 and TRBJ1-2, is as follows: ETGVTQSPTHLIKTRGQQVTLRCSSQSGHNTVSWYQQALGQGPQFIFQYYREEENGRGNFPPRFSGLQFPNYSSELNVNALELDDSALYLCASSLSGTELMGDTFGSGTRLTVV.

V and J are TRBV2 and TRBJ1-6; no definite D call. The CDR3 loop spans 14 amino acids. V dropped 4 bases and J dropped 7 bases, with 11 bases sitting between them. Germline V gives CDR1 SNHLY, CDR2 FYNNEI. CDR3: CASSAVASNSPLHF. The CDR3 nucleotides are TGTGCCAGCAGTGCTGTGGCTTCGAATTCACCCCTCCACTTT.

The chain couples TRBV6-1 to TRBJ1-1; D gene ambiguous. This CDR3 has 18 residues. V was clipped by 0 bases and J by 1 base, with 18 bases between them. Germline CDR1 reads MNHNS; CDR2 reads SASEGT. CDR3 coding DNA: TGTGCCAGCAGTGAAGCGCCATTCGCAAAGGAGGCGAACACTGAAGCTTTCTTT. Translation gives CASSEAPFAKEANTEAFF.

With respect to this clone: Relative to the germline gene, one junction end is altered; a read error may explain this. J is TRBJ1-2 and V is TRBV7-7, with TRBD1 matching 9 bases. The CDR3 loop spans 14 amino acids. Germline loops: CDR1 SSHAT, CDR2 FNYEAQ (reference sequence). This CDR3 reads CASSPWTGDYGYTF. The CDR3 DNA follows: TGTGCTAGCAGCCCTTGGACAGGGGACTATGGCTACACCTTC.

This chain uses TRBV14 with TRBJ1-1; TRBD1 might be the D (5 bases). V dropped 4 bases and J dropped 7 bases, with 7 bases sitting between them. This CDR3 is 11 amino acids long. Germline V gene data show CDR1 as SGHDN and CDR2 as FVKESK. The DNA for the CDR3 is TGTGCCAGCAGCCGGGGGGTTGAAGCTTTCTTT. This encodes CASSRGVEAFF. The full variable domain, rest sourced from reference TRBV14 and TRBJ1-1, is EAGVTQFPSHSVIEKGQTVTLRCDPISGHDNLYWYRRVMGKEIKFLLHFVKESKQDESGMPNNRFLAERTGGTYSTLKVQPAELEDSGVYFCASSRGVEAFFGQGTRLTVV.

The rearrangement links TRBV24-1 to TRBJ2-3; D perhaps matches TRBD1 (5 bases). Trimming cost V 2 bases and J 2 bases, with 10 bases left between them. The CDR3 totals 15 residues. Germline CDR1 reads KGHDR; CDR2 reads SFDVKD. The CDR3 loop reads CATSDWGGTTDTQYF. CDR3 sequence (DNA): TGTGCCACCAGTGATTGGGGCGGTACCACAGATACGCAGTATTTT.

V usage is TRBV4-1 and J usage is TRBJ2-2; D may be TRBD1 (6 bases). Germline CDR1 and CDR2: MGHRA and YSYEKL. This CDR3 is 20 amino acids long. The V end was cut by 0 bases, the J end by 4 bases, with 24 bases between. The CDR3 coding sequence is TGCGCCAGCAGCCAAGAATTGCGACTTGACAGGCGACGAAGCACCGGGGAGCTGTTTTTT. Amino acid sequence: CASSQELRLDRRRSTGELFF.

V usage is TRBV21-1 and J usage is TRBJ1-4; TRBD1 is the table's D call, not checked against the DNA. TRBV21-1 is noted as a pseudogene. The length of the CDR3 is 15 residues. The CDR3 loop is CASSTRDRGSEKLFF. The CDR3 region has the DNA TGTGCCAGCAGCACCCGGGACAGGGGAAGTGAAAAACTGTTTTTT.

The V call is TRBV6-5, the J call TRBJ1-3; D call uncertain. From germline, CDR1 is MNHEY and CDR2 SVGAGI. The CDR3 has 15 residues. V lost 5 bases to trimming and J lost 0 bases, with 11 bases between them. CDR3 in amino acids: CASSRDIDSGNTIYF. The CDR3 DNA reads as TGTGCCAGCAGTCGCGACATAGACTCTGGAAACACCATATATTTT.

The genes are TRBV5-1 and TRBJ1-3, with 7 bases that match TRBD1. V was pared by 1 base and J by 1 base, with 8 bases of the junction left unmatched. The CDR3 is 17 residues long. The germline gives CDR1 SGHRS, CDR2 YFSETQ. CDR3 sequence (DNA): TGCGCCAGCAGCTTGAGGGAAGGGGGCAGATCTGGAAACACCATATATTTT. Residues: CASSLREGGRSGNTIYF.

This clone was seen only once. The chain uses TRBV19 and TRBJ1-1; D is possibly TRBD1 (5 bases). The CDR3 has 13 amino acids. V shed 7 bases and J shed 4 bases, with 13 bases lying between them. CDR1 and CDR2 from the germline V gene are LNHDA and SQIVND (reference sequence). This CDR3 is CASTPTVATEAFF. As DNA, the CDR3 is TGTGCCAGTACCCCGACAGTGGCCACTGAAGCTTTCTTT. The whole variable domain, filled in from reference TRBV19 and TRBJ1-1, reads DGGITQSPKYLFRKEGQNVTLSCEQNLNHDAMYWYRQDPGQGLRLIYYSQIVNDFQKGDIAEGYSVSREKKESFPLTVTSAQKNPTAFYLCASTPTVATEAFFGQGTRLTVV.